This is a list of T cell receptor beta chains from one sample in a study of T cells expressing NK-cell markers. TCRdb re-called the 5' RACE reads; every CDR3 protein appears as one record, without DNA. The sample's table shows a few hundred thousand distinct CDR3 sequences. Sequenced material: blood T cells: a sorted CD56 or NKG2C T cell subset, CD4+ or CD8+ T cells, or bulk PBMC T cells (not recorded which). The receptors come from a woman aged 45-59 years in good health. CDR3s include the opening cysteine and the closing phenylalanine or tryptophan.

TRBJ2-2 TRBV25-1 CASMGARTGELFF
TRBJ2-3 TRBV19 CASSSRTLWTIYSDTQYF
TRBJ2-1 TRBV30 CAWSHQGIYNEQFF
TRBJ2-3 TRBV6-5 CASSSKAGSGTDTQYF
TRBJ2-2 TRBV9 CASSVTTGLGRSDTGELFF
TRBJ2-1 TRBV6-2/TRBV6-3 CASLEPGTLVANEQFF
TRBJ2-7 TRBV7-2 CASSPRLGGPYEQYF
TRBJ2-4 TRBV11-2 CASSLVRGYKNIQYF
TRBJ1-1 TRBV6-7 CARIYLSGGIAFF
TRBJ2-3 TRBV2 CASSDQPGGRRSNTQYF
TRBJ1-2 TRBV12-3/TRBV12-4 CASSPRDRGLVYGYTF
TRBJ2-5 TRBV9 CASSVGQGGWQETQYF
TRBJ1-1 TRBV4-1 CASRAWNTEAFF
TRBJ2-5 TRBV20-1 CSARGAGLLQETQYF
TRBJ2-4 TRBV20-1 CSARGGAAKNIQYF
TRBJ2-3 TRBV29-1 CSVAPGSGDTQYF
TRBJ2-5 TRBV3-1 CASSQGTGRVAPIQYF
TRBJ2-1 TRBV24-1 CATSVGGSSYNEQFF
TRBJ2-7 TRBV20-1 CSATSGGATSYEQYF
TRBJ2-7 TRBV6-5 CASSYGGARSYEQYF
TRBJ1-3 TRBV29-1 CSAETGRENTIYF
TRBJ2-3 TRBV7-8 CASSPWGTGGTKGTDTQYF
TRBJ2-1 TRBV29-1 CSVGGPTGEQFF
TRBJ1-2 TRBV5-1 CASSYLDPYGYTF
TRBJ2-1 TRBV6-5 CASRPDAGKAREQFF
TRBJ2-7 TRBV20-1 CSAREIQGRYEQYF
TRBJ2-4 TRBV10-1 CASSAGTGGVNIQYF
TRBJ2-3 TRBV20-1 CSYPGTATDTQYF
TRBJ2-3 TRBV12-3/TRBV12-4 CASSPHTRDTQYF
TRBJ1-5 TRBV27 CASSFRQDGNQPQHF
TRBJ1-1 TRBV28 CASSLTQAVSTEAFF
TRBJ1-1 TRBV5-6 CASNHRPGPTEAFF
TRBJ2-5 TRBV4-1 CASSPNLAATRGTQYF
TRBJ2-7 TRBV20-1 CSATGVSGRNYEQYF
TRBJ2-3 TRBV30 CAGTPGLAGGTTDTQYF
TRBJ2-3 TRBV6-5 CASAFLGLAGEGDTQYF
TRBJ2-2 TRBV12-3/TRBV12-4 CASSLIRDSGELFF
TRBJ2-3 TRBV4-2 CASSQERLGENTQYF
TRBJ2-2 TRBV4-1 CASSQPGLAGGPGTGELFF
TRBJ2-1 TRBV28 CASSFAGLSYNEQFF
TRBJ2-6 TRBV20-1 CSARIGPSSGANVLTF
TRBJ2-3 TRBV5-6 CASKQGSTDTQYF
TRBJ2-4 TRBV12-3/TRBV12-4 CASRRPGGNIQYF
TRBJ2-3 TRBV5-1 CASSPQSSSTDTQYF
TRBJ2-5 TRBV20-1 CSASPLAGDPETQYF
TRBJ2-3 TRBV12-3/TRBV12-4 CASSFRATDTDTQYF
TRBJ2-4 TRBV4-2 CASSQGGQGIQYF
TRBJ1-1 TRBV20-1 CSARDVRAGSQVNTEAFF
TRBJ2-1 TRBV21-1 CASSKAVGAGGPDSYNEQFF
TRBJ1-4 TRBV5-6 CASSFRSANEKLFF
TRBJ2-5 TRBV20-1 CSAQRLKSYQETQYF
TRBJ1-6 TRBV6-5 CASRGTANNSPLHF
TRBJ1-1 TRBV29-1 CRDICCCLQGKNTEAFF
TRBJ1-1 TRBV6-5 CASSYSGRQVPPNTEAFF